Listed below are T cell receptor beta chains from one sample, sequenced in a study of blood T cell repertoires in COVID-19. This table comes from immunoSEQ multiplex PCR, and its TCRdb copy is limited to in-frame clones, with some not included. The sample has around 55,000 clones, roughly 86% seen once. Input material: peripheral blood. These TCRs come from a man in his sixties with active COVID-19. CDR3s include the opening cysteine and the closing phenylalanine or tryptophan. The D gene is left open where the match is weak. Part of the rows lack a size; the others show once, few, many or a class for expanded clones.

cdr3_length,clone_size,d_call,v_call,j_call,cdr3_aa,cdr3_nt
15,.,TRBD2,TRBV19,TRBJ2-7,CASSAGTSGRYEQYF,TGTGCCAGTAGTGCCGGGACTAGCGGGAGGTACGAGCAGTACTTC
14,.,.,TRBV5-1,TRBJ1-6,CASSLGTYNSPLHF,TGCGCCAGCAGCCTGGGTACCTATAATTCACCCCTCCACTTT
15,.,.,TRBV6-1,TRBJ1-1,CASSEAVGANTEAFF,TGTGCCAGCAGTGAAGCGGTGGGGGCGAACACTGAAGCTTTCTTT
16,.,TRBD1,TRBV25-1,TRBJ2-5,CASSALDRAVQETQYF,TGTGCCAGCAGTGCTCTCGACAGGGCGGTCCAAGAGACCCAGTACTTC
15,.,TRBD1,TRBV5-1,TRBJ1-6,CASSLGTVNNSPLHF,TGCGCCAGCAGCCTAGGGACAGTGAATAATTCACCCCTCCACTTT
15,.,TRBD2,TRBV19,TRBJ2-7,CASSIGTSGSYEQYF,TGTGCCAGTAGTATCGGGACTAGCGGGAGCTACGAGCAGTACTTC
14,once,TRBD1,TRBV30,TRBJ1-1,CAWGGTGVYTEAFF,TGTGCCTGGGGAGGAACAGGGGTTTACACTGAAGCTTTCTTT
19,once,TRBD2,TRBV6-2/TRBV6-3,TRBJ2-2,CASSYSYLAGATNTGELFF,TGTGCCAGCAGTTACTCGTATCTAGCGGGAGCTACGAACACCGGGGAGCTGTTTTTT
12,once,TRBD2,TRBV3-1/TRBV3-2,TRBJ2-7,CASSSPGLAVTF,TGTGCCAGCAGCTCGCCGGGACTAGCGGTTACCTTC
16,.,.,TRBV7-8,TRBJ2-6,CASSLAFGAGANVLTF,TGTGCCAGCAGCTTAGCGTTCGGGGCTGGGGCCAACGTCCTGACTTTC
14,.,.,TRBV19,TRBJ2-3,CASTPFEGGGTQYF,TGTGCCAGTACCCCTTTCGAGGGGGGGGGTACGCAGTATTTT
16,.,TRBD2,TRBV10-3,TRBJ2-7,CAISASSGRVSYEQYF,TGTGCCATCAGTGCTTCTAGCGGGAGGGTTTCCTACGAGCAGTACTTC
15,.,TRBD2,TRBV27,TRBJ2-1,CASSYRTSGYNEQFF,TGTGCCAGCAGTTACAGGACTAGCGGTTACAATGAGCAGTTCTTC
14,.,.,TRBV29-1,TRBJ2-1,CSVDGRVRNNEQFF,TGCAGCGTGGACGGGCGGGTAAGGAACAATGAGCAGTTCTTC
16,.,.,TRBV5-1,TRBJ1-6,CASSLAGQRYNSPLHF,TGCGCCAGCAGCTTGGCCGGACAACGCTATAATTCACCCCTCCACTTT
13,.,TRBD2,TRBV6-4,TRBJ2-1,CASSDGSGRKQFF,TGTGCCAGCAGTGACGGTAGCGGGAGAAAGCAGTTCTTC
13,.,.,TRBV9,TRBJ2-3,CASSARVEDTQYF,TGTGCCAGCAGCGCCCGGGTTGAAGATACGCAGTATTTT
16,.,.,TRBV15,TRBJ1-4,CATSRDWGPTNEKLFF,TGTGCCACCAGCAGAGATTGGGGGCCAACTAATGAAAAACTGTTTTTT
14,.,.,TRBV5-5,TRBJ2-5,CASSLAGSGETQYF,TGTGCCAGCAGCTTGGCAGGGTCTGGGGAGACCCAGTACTTC
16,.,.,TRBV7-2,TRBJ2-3,CASSLGSVVGTDTQYF,TGTGCCAGCAGCTTAGGCTCGGTTGTGGGCACAGATACGCAGTATTTT
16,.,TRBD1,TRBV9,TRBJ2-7,CASSVTWTGGAGEQYF,TGTGCCAGCAGCGTTACCTGGACAGGGGGCGCGGGGGAGCAGTACTTC
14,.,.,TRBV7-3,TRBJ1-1,CASSLSGQYTEAFF,TGTGCCAGCAGCTTATCGGGACAATACACTGAAGCTTTCTTT
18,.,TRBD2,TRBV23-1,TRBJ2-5,CASSLTTSGSHVMETQYF,TGCGCCAGCAGCCTAACGACTAGCGGGAGTCACGTTATGGAGACCCAGTACTTC
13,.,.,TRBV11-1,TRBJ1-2,CASSLTDSYGYTF,TGTGCCAGCAGCTTAACAGACAGCTATGGCTACACCTTC
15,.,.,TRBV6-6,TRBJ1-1,CASTHGGTRNTEAFF,TGTGCCAGCACTCACGGGGGGACAAGAAACACTGAAGCTTTCTTT
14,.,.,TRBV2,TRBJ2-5,CASSPTSTQETQYF,TGTGCCAGCAGTCCGACAAGCACCCAAGAGACCCAGTACTTC